These 3 T cell receptor beta chains came from one sample sequenced in a study of CD8 T cells in ankylosing spondylitis (dated by TCRdb to the late 2010s). Library preparation was by 5' RACE. Sequencing instrument: Illumina HiSeq 2500. The raw public reads went through TCRdb reprocessing: fastp at Q25, MiXCR clone calling, in-frame beta chains kept. Entries that share a CDR3 protein sequence are merged under the most common genes and DNA. The sample table holds around 210,000 distinct CDR3 sequences, of which 8% to 9% were seen once. The ten largest clonotypes hold 4% to 5% of the sample. The source material was blood, either unsorted or a sorted T cell fraction (not recorded which). The receptors originated from a female donor with ankylosing spondylitis or in good health (not recorded which).

This clonotype was counted at least ten times. Sequence at one end of the junction differs from germline and may be a read error. The V and J genes are TRBV5-1 and TRBJ1-2, with no clear D. In germline, CDR1 is SGHRS, CDR2 YFSETQ. The CDR3 is made up of 13 amino acids. CDR3 protein: CASSLGGENGYTF. DNA for the CDR3: TGCGCCAGCAGTTTGGGCGGGGAAAATGGCTACACCTTC.

This clonotype was counted at least ten times. The chain couples TRBV28 to TRBJ1-1; 8 nucleotides agree with TRBD1. The junction had 8 bases not matched to a gene; V was cut back by 6 bases and J by 11 bases. CDR3 size: 12 residues. Germline CDR1 is MDHEN and CDR2 is SYDVKM. CDR3 region: CASSPGQGSAFF. CDR3 coding DNA: TGTGCCAGCAGCCCTGGACAGGGTTCGGCTTTCTTT.

The chain has TRBV15 and TRBJ1-3, with D perhaps matching TRBD1 (6 bases). This CDR3 comprises 14 residues. Germline V CDR1 and CDR2: LNHNV, YYDKDF (reference sequence). Trimming took off 2 bases at V and 1 base at J, with 6 bases between the two ends. CDR3 residues: CATSRQGSGNTIYF. The CDR3 nucleotides read TGTGCCACCAGCAGACAGGGGTCTGGAAACACCATATATTTT. Using reference TRBV15 and TRBJ1-3 for the parts outside the CDR3, the full variable domain is DAMVIQNPRYQVTQFGKPVTLSCSQTLNHNVMYWYQQKSSQAPKLLFHYYDKDFNNEADTPDNFQSRRPNTSFCFLDIRSPGLGDTAMYLCATSRQGSGNTIYFGEGSWLTVV.